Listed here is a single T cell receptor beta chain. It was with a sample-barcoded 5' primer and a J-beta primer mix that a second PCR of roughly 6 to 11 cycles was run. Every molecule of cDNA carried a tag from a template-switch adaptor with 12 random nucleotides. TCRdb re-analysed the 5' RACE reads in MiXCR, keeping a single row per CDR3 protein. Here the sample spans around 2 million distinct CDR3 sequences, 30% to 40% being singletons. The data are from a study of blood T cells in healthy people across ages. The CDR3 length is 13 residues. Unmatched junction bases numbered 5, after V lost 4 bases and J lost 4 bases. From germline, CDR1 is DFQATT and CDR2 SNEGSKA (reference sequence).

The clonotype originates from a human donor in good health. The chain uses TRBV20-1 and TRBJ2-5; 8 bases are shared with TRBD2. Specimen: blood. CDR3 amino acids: CSAKLGLAETQYF. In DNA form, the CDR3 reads TGCAGTGCTAAACTTGGACTAGCAGAGACCCAGTACTTC.